This T cell receptor (beta chain) was sequenced in a study of blood T cell repertoires in COVID-19. The wider study: Samples taken during acute and convalescent COVID-19 were collected in the United States, Italy and Spain.

Original data processing: Estimated nucleated cell counts came from reference gene primer amplification. TCRdb keeps only in-frame clones here, not all; method: immunoSEQ multiplex PCR. V and J calls and clone size follow that table, whereas D and trimming were derived from the DNA. The sample contains 200,000 to 250,000 clones, 89% of which appear only once. The CDR3 has 14 amino acids. Germline values: CDR1 SEHNR, CDR2 FQNEAQ (reference sequence). The V end was cut by 5 bases, the J end by 7 bases, with 17 bases between. This receptor was identified in a man in his fifties or sixties who had recovered from COVID-19. V usage is TRBV7-9 and J usage is TRBJ1-2, with TRBD1 as a possible D gene (6 bases). The material sequenced was peripheral blood. The DNA for the CDR3 is TGTGCCAGCAGCCACCGGGACAAGCAATTTGGCTACACCTTC. It is translated as CASSHRDKQFGYTF.